These 25 T cell receptor beta chains were sequenced from one sample in a study of OX40 agonist ivuxolimab in advanced cancers. Profiled with immunoSEQ multiplex PCR; TCRdb holds only in-frame clones, not every one. The profile shows 90,000 to 100,000 clones, 90% to 97% of them singletons. This specimen was CD4+ or CD8+ T cells sorted from blood, taken in a trial of the OX40 agonist ivuxolimab. Receptors were obtained from an adult with an advanced solid tumor such as melanoma, head and neck, liver or kidney cancer.

This sequence joins TRBV4-1 and TRBJ2-7, with TRBD2 matching over 8 bases. CDR1 and CDR2 from the germline V gene are MGHRA and YSYEKL. The CDR3 has 16 residues. Trimming at V came to 4 bases and at J to 4 bases, leaving 12 bases not matched to a gene. The CDR3 nucleotides are TGCGCCAGCAGCCTCACCCCGGGACTAGAAGTTTACGAGCAGTACTTC. It yields the protein CASSLTPGLEVYEQYF.

The chain combines TRBV11-2 with TRBJ1-3; perhaps TRBD1 as D (6 bases). The CDR3 is made up of 16 amino acids. V lost 0 bases and J lost 2, with 11 bases in between. CDR1 is SGHAT, CDR2 FQNNGV, per germline. The CDR3 DNA is TGTGCCAGCAGCTTAGATACAGGGACGGCTGGAAACACCATATATTTT. Translation: CASSLDTGTAGNTIYF.

The V call is TRBV27, the J call TRBJ2-1; 11 nucleotides align to TRBD2. The CDR3 has 16 amino acids. Per the germline V gene, CDR1 is MNHEY and CDR2 is SMNVEV (reference sequence). With V trimmed by 5 bases and J by 2 bases, 5 bases remained unmatched. CDR3 nucleotides: TGTGCCAGCAGTGCGGGGACTAGCGGTACCTACAATGAGCAGTTCTTC. It is translated as CASSAGTSGTYNEQFF.

The chain has TRBV4-3 and TRBJ2-7; D uncertain. The germline gives CDR1 LGHNA, CDR2 YSLEER. V was cut by 1 base and J by 9 bases, with 16 bases left in between. CDR3 size: 14 residues. In DNA, the CDR3 is TGCGCCAGCAGCCAAGGTGGCGAGGCGTCGGGGCAGTACTTC. It specifies CASSQGGEASGQYF.

The genes are TRBV5-6 and TRBJ1-2; D is uncertain. Between the trimmed V and J ends, which lost 0 bases and 6 bases, there was a span of 6 bases. The CDR3 sequence is 12 residues long. Per the germline V gene, CDR1 is SGHDT and CDR2 is YYEEEE. The CDR3 DNA is TGTGCCAGCAGCTTGGGCGACCATGGCTACACCTTC. Amino acid sequence: CASSLGDHGYTF.

The rearrangement links TRBV9 to TRBJ2-1; D gene uncertain. The CDR3 has 17 residues. CDR1 is SGDLS, CDR2 YYNGEE, per germline. Trimming shortened V by 0 bases and J by 0 bases, and 13 bases separated the two germline ends. CDR3 DNA sequence: TGTGCCAGCAGCGTAGGCATAACGGTCAGCTCCTACAATGAGCAGTTCTTC. This codes for CASSVGITVSSYNEQFF.

The chain combines TRBV9 with TRBJ1-4, with D possibly TRBD1 on 6 matching bases. CDR1 SGDLS and CDR2 YYNGEE come from the germline V gene. The CDR3 totals 15 residues. V was pared by 4 bases and J by 3 bases, with 13 bases between. The DNA for the CDR3 is TGTGCCAGCAGCTCACCAGGGGAAGCTAATGAAAAACTGTTTTTT. Translating gives CASSSPGEANEKLFF.

The chain combines TRBV13 with TRBJ1-5; D ambiguous. Trimming removed 5 bases at V and 7 bases at J, with 9 bases between. The CDR3 is made up of 12 amino acids. The germline V gene has CDR1 PRHDT and CDR2 FYEKMQ (reference sequence). CDR3 DNA: TGTGCCAGCAGCACGGGAGGACAGCCCCAGCATTTT. Translation gives CASSTGGQPQHF.

The J gene is TRBJ2-7, the V gene TRBV19; D remains ambiguous. The V gene's germline CDR1 is LNHDA and CDR2 SQIVND (reference sequence). The CDR3 loop spans 14 amino acids. V was shortened by 3 bases and J by 3 bases, with 12 bases between the two germline ends. The CDR3 protein is CASSISGVGYEQYF. The CDR3 DNA reads TGTGCCAGTAGTATTTCAGGAGTCGGCTACGAGCAGTACTTC.

The CDR3, as DNA: TGTGCCAGCAGCCCAAGGACTAGCCACAATGAGCAGTTCTTC. Its translation: CASSPRTSHNEQFF. The chain carries TRBV7-9 and TRBJ2-1; TRBD2 agrees at 8 bases. Losses at the gene ends were 5 bases for V and 5 bases for J; bases not matched to a gene: 5. The germline gives CDR1 SEHNR, CDR2 FQNEAQ (reference sequence). This CDR3 has 14 residues. The full variable domain, its missing parts supplied by reference TRBV7-9 and TRBJ2-1, is DTGVSQNPRHKITKRGQNVTFRCDPISEHNRLYWYRQTLGQGPEFLTYFQNEAQLEKSRLLSDRFSAERPKGSFSTLEIQRTEQGDSAMYLCASSPRTSHNEQFFGPGTRLTVL.

The chain employs TRBV28 and TRBJ2-1, with 10 bases that match TRBD2. The J segment lost 2 bases and the V segment lost 8 bases, leaving 6 bases of the junction unmatched. The CDR3 extends over 15 amino acids. Germline V lookup: CDR1 MDHEN, CDR2 SYDVKM. CDR3 loop: CASAGGTSAYNEQFF. CDR3 in DNA: TGTGCCAGCGCTGGTGGGACTAGCGCCTACAATGAGCAGTTCTTC.

V and J are TRBV4-1 and TRBJ2-3; the D is unclear. CDR1 and CDR2 from the germline V gene are MGHRA and YSYEKL. This CDR3 has 13 amino acids. V was pared by 4 bases and J by 2 bases, with 7 bases between. CDR3 nucleotide sequence: TGCGCCAGCAGCCCAGAAGTCACAGATACGCAGTATTTT. Translated, it gives CASSPEVTDTQYF.

V usage is TRBV13 and J usage is TRBJ2-7; D assignment may be TRBD1 or TRBD2 (6 bases each). Per the germline V gene, CDR1 is PRHDT and CDR2 is FYEKMQ (reference sequence). The CDR3 length is 14 residues. Trimming shortened V by 0 bases and J by 6 bases, and 12 bases separated the two germline ends. The CDR3 DNA reads as TGTGCCAGCAGCTTAGGGGTACAGGGAGGCGAGCAGTACTTC. It codes for CASSLGVQGGEQYF.

V is TRBV5-6 and J is TRBJ2-2; 10 bases fit TRBD2. This CDR3 spans 15 amino acids. After removal of 6 bases from V and 1 base from J, the junction contained 3 bases not matched to a gene. In germline, CDR1 is SGHDT, CDR2 YYEEEE. The CDR3 coding sequence is TGTGCCAGCACCCGGACTAGCGGGAACACCGGGGAGCTGTTTTTT. Amino acid sequence: CASTRTSGNTGELFF. The full variable domain, its missing parts supplied by reference TRBV5-6 and TRBJ2-2, is DAGVTQSPTHLIKTRGQQVTLRCSPKSGHDTVSWYQQALGQGPQFIFQYYEEEERQRGNFPDRFSGHQFPNYSSELNVNALLLGDSALYLCASTRTSGNTGELFFGEGSRLTVL.

The V call is TRBV6-5, the J call TRBJ1-2; 11 positions match TRBD1. The CDR3 length is 14 residues. The germline V gene encodes CDR1 MNHEY and CDR2 SVGAGI. V trimming: 4 bases; J trimming: 7 bases; junction bases outside the gene matches: 5. The CDR3: CASSSGQGAGGYTF. As DNA, the CDR3 is TGTGCCAGCAGTTCTGGACAGGGGGCAGGTGGCTACACCTTC.

This clone was recorded once. The V gene is TRBV5-4, the J gene TRBJ2-7; possible D gene TRBD2, 6 bases. V was trimmed by 4 bases and J by 2 bases, leaving 10 bases between them. The germline CDR1 and CDR2 sequences are SGHNT and YYREEE (reference sequence). The CDR3 runs 13 residues. Here the CDR3 DNA reads TGTGCCAGCAGCCGGGACTCCCCCTACGAGCAGTACTTC. Amino acid sequence: CASSRDSPYEQYF.

This clone was seen only once. This chain connects TRBV4-1 to TRBJ2-5; no definite D call. The germline V gene encodes CDR1 MGHRA and CDR2 YSYEKL. This CDR3 comprises 14 residues. Between the trimmed V and J ends, which lost 4 bases and 1 base, there was a span of 10 bases. The CDR3 DNA reads as TGCGCCAGCAGCCTAGGGCCCGGCCAAGAGACCCAGTACTTC. Its translation is CASSLGPGQETQYF.

The chain employs TRBV7-6 and TRBJ2-7; 7 nucleotides agree with TRBD2. The CDR3 is 16 residues long. V lost 5 bases to trimming and J lost 1 base; unmatched junction nucleotides: 11. Germline lookup yields CDR1 SGHVS and CDR2 FNYEAQ. CDR3 region: CASSPDAGRASYEQYF. The DNA for the CDR3 is TGTGCCAGCAGCCCCGATGCGGGGAGGGCGTCCTACGAGCAGTACTTC.

The V call is TRBV5-8, the J call TRBJ2-1; D might be TRBD2 (6 bases). The CDR3 consists of 13 residues. Germline V CDR1 and CDR2: SGHTS, YDEGEE. Trimming took off 3 bases at V and 9 bases at J, with 13 bases between the two ends. The CDR3 here is CASSSLTAGEQFF. The CDR3 coding sequence is TGTGCCAGCAGCTCCCTAACAGCGGGTGAGCAGTTCTTC.

The chain is built from TRBV6-6 and TRBJ2-7, with D possibly being TRBD1 (6 bases). Trimming pared 2 bases from V and 5 bases from J, leaving 10 bases between. Germline V gene lookup returns CDR1 MNHNY and CDR2 SVGAGI (reference sequence). The length of the CDR3 is 13 residues. The CDR3 DNA reads as TGTGCCAGCAGTTACGTCAGGGGAGACGAGCAGTACTTC. Protein: CASSYVRGDEQYF.

The chain uses TRBV27 and TRBJ2-7, with 7 bases lining up with TRBD2. V lost 6 bases, J lost 0 bases, and 11 bases stayed unmatched. The V gene's germline CDR1 is MNHEY and CDR2 SMNVEV (reference sequence). The CDR3 spans 16 residues. The DNA for the CDR3 is TGTGCCAGCAGCTGGAATGGGGGAGGGAGCTCCTACGAGCAGTACTTC. Encoded protein: CASSWNGGGSSYEQYF.

Remarks on this clone: The identical CDR3 is also encoded by other nucleotide sequences in the sample. V usage is TRBV28 and J usage is TRBJ1-2; D might be TRBD1 (6 bases). The CDR3 has 15 residues. The germline V gene encodes CDR1 MDHEN and CDR2 SYDVKM. Trimming shortened V by 6 bases and J by 3 bases, and 17 bases separated the two germline ends. The CDR3 nucleotides read TGTGCCAGCAGGGTTGGGACATCCAGATACTATGGCTACACCTTC. Translating gives CASRVGTSRYYGYTF.

CDR3 region: CASSIQGAGREQYF. CDR3 bases: TGTGCCAGCAGTATACAGGGGGCTGGAAGAGAGCAGTACTTC. The chain is built from TRBV27 and TRBJ2-7; 9 bases are shared with TRBD1. This CDR3 has 14 residues. After removal of 5 bases from V and 7 bases from J, the junction contained 9 bases not matched to a gene. Germline V gene data show CDR1 as MNHEY and CDR2 as SMNVEV (reference sequence).

V usage is TRBV5-1 and J usage is TRBJ1-1; no clear D gene. The V gene's germline CDR1 is SGHRS and CDR2 YFSETQ. V was shortened by 3 bases and J by 0 bases, with 12 bases between the two germline ends. The CDR3 is made up of 15 amino acids. DNA for the CDR3: TGCGCCAGCAGCTCCGAAACGGGTATGAACACTGAAGCTTTCTTT. It is translated as CASSSETGMNTEAFF. Full variable domain (remainder filled in from reference TRBV5-1 and TRBJ1-1): KAGVTQTPRYLIKTRGQQVTLSCSPISGHRSVSWYQQTPGQGLQFLFEYFSETQRNKGNFPGRFSGRQFSNSRSEMNVSTLELGDSALYLCASSSETGMNTEAFFGQGTRLTVV.

The V gene is TRBV7-9, the J gene TRBJ2-1; D uncertain. Germline lookup yields CDR1 SEHNR and CDR2 FQNEAQ (reference sequence). Trimming cost V 4 bases and J 6 bases, with 10 bases left between them. The CDR3 is made up of 13 amino acids. The CDR3 DNA reads as TGTGCCAGCAGCTCTTCCCTAATCAATGAGCAGTTCTTC. Protein product: CASSSSLINEQFF.